This T cell receptor (beta chain) came from a study of cytomegalovirus exposure and HLA in healthy donors. Study-wide background: A subsequent analysis stated that the 110 or so validation repertoires were run on the same platform as the approximately 610 first-cohort repertoires. The study's findings and limits: Subsequent analysis revealed that first-cohort TCR clusters tended to co-occur in the 95 to 150 validation repertoires.

The data were produced by immunoSEQ multiplex PCR, yet TCRdb's version contains in-frame clones alone and is incomplete. The repertoire has more than 80,000 clones, about 95% of them found once; the top ten carry approximately 1.3%. The donors were part of the validation cohort of roughly 130 subjects. That cohort was separate from the first cohort, which comprised roughly 670 subjects. Concerning this clone itself: Its antigen is currently unknown.

V dropped 4 bases and J dropped 3; count of bases not matched to a gene: 5. Germline V gene lookup returns CDR1 SEHNR and CDR2 FQNEAQ (reference sequence). The CDR3 is 14 residues long. The receptor was derived from a woman aged 18-29 years in good health and CMV-seronegative. The sequencing sample was made of PBMCs. The chain couples TRBV7-9 to TRBJ2-7; 8 bases map to TRBD1. The CDR3 here is CASSSGTGDYEQYF. For the CDR3, the DNA is TGTGCCAGCAGCTCCGGGACAGGAGACTACGAGCAGTACTTC.